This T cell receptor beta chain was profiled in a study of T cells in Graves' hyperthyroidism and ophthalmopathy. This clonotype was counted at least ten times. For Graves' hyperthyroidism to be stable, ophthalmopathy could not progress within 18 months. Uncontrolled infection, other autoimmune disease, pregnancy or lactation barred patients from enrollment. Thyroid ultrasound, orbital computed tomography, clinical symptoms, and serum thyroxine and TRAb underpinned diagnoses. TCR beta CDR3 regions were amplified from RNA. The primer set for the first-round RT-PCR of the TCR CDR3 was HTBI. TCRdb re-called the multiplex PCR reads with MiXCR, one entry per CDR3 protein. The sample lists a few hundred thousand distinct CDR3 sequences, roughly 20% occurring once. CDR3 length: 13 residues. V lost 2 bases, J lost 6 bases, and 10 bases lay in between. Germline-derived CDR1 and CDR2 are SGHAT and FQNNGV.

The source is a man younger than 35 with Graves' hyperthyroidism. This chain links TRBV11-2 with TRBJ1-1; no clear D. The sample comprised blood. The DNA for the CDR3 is TGTGCCAGCAGCTTACTACTGTGGGCTGAAGCTTTCTTT. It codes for CASSLLLWAEAFF. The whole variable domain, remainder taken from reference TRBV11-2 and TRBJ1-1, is EAGVAQSPRYKIIEKRQSVAFWCNPISGHATLYWYQQILGQGPKLLIQFQNNGVVDDSQLPKDRFSAERLKGVDSTLKIQPAKLEDSAVYLCASSLLLWAEAFFGQGTRLTVV.